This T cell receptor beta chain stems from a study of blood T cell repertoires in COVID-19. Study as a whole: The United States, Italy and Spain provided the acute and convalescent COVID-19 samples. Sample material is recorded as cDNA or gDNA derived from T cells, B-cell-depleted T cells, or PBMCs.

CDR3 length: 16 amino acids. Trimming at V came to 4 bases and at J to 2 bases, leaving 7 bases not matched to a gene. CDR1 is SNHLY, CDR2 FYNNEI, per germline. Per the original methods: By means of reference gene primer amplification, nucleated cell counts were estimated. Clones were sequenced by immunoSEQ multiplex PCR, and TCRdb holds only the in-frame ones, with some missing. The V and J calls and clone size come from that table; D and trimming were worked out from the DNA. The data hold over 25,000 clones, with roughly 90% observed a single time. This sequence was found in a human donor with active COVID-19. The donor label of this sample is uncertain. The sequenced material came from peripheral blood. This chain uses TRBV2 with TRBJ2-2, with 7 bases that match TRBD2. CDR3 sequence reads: CASSVNSGRNTGELFF. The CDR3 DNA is TGTGCCAGCAGTGTAAATAGCGGGCGAAACACCGGGGAGCTGTTTTTT.